This T cell receptor beta chain came from a study of T-cell memory formation after mild COVID-19. At the level of the study: There were largely donor-specific TCR clusters. Study results and caveats: Pre-infection memory already had some responding clones, implying cross-reactive memory joined. CD4+ contracting clones were mainly CM and EM; CD8+ ones, EMRA.

Researchers used 5'RACE with constant-segment primers to make TCR alpha and TCR beta cDNA libraries that carry sample barcodes and UMIs. TCRdb analysed the 5' RACE reads with MiXCR anew, one entry per CDR3 protein. The profile shows fewer than 250,000 distinct CDR3 sequences, roughly a tenth of them singletons. Worth noting for this clonotype: Its matching antigen is unknown.

V was cut by 3 bases and J by 4 bases, with 8 bases left in between. The CDR3 length is 13 residues. CDR1 SGDLS and CDR2 YYNGEE come from the germline V gene. The V and J genes are TRBV9 and TRBJ1-3; D is unresolved. The clonotype was recovered from a man aged 18 to 35 who had mild COVID-19 (a few samples of this study predate the infection). Cell type and time point are not known. Sequenced input: PBMCs or a T cell subset sorted from them (not recorded which). CDR3 in amino acids: CASSGPGGNTIYF. CDR3 DNA: TGTGCCAGCAGCGGGCCCGGAGGAAACACCATATATTTT.